These 9 T cell receptor beta chains were all obtained from the same sample, sequenced in a study of T-cell memory formation after mild COVID-19. TCRdb reprocessed the 5' RACE reads with MiXCR, giving one entry per CDR3 protein. The repertoire holds hundreds of thousands of distinct CDR3 sequences, with 15% to 20% as singletons. What was sequenced was PBMCs or a T cell subset sorted from them (not recorded which). The receptors come from a man aged 18 to 29 who had mild COVID-19 (a few samples of this study predate the infection). Cell type and time point are not known.

The V and J genes are TRBV27 and TRBJ1-1; 10 nucleotides align to TRBD1. CDR1 is MNHEY, CDR2 SMNVEV, per germline (reference sequence). CDR3 length: 14 amino acids. J lost 5 bases, V lost 3 bases, and 3 bases had no gene match. DNA of the CDR3: TGTGCCAGCAGTTTCGGGACAGGGGAGACTGAAGCTTTCTTT. Residues: CASSFGTGETEAFF.

This clonotype was counted a few times. This chain uses TRBV3-1 with TRBJ2-3; 9 bases fit TRBD2. The V and J ends lost 0 bases and 4 bases, in that order; junction bases with no gene match: 5. Germline CDR1 and CDR2: LGHDT and YNNKEL (reference sequence). The CDR3 consists of 16 residues. The DNA of the CDR3 is TGTGCCAGCAGCCAAGACTTCGCGGGGGGGCCAGATACGCAGTATTTT. Amino acid sequence: CASSQDFAGGPDTQYF.

The V and J genes are TRBV6-5 and TRBJ1-2, with no clear D. The CDR3 consists of 16 residues. V lost 0 bases and J 3 bases, leaving 14 bases between the germline ends. Germline V lookup: CDR1 MNHEY, CDR2 SVGAGI. The CDR3 here is CASSYSSGGHDYGYTF. The CDR3 DNA follows: TGTGCCAGCAGTTACTCGTCAGGAGGGCACGACTATGGCTACACCTTC.

This clonotype was detected ten times or more. The chain employs TRBV7-8 and TRBJ2-3, with D tentatively TRBD1 or TRBD2 (5 bases each). CDR1 and CDR2 from the germline V gene are SGHVS and FQNEAQ. Trimming pared 5 bases from V and 1 base from J, leaving 10 bases between. The CDR3 contains 14 residues. For the CDR3, the DNA is TGTGCCAGCAGCGTAGGGACGCGCACAGATACGCAGTATTTT. Translation: CASSVGTRTDTQYF.

This clonotype was seen more than once but under ten times. The chain uses TRBV6-5 and TRBJ2-1; no reliable D call. Per germline, CDR1 MNHEY and CDR2 SVGAGI. V was cut by 4 bases and J by 8 bases, with 12 bases left in between. CDR3 length equals 13 residues. Here the CDR3 reads CASSSRAADEQFF. CDR3 in DNA: TGTGCCAGCAGTTCAAGGGCTGCCGATGAGCAGTTCTTC.

The chain is built from TRBV4-1 and TRBJ1-5; no definite D call. The germline V gene has CDR1 MGHRA and CDR2 YSYEKL. Trimming shortened V by 4 bases and J by 4 bases, and 14 bases separated the two germline ends. The CDR3 runs 15 residues. CDR3 nucleotides: TGCGCCAGCAGCCTCCATGAACGTTCGAATCAGCCCCAGCATTTT. Translated, it gives CASSLHERSNQPQHF.

This clonotype was observed many times. This chain joins TRBV25-1 and TRBJ2-3; 9 nucleotides agree with TRBD1. With 7 bases clipped from V and 3 bases from J, the junction kept 5 bases outside the gene matches. CDR1 and CDR2 (germline): MGHDK, SYGVNS. CDR3 size: 14 residues. The CDR3 is CASTRDRATDTQYF. The CDR3 region has the DNA TGTGCCAGCACAAGGGACAGGGCTACAGATACGCAGTATTTT.

The V and J genes are TRBV5-1 and TRBJ2-7; weak D call: TRBD1 (7 bases). CDR1 SGHRS and CDR2 YFSETQ come from the germline V gene. This CDR3 has 17 residues. V was shortened by 4 bases and J by 0 bases, with 20 bases between the two germline ends. DNA for the CDR3: TGCGCCAGCAGCCTCCACCGCGGGACAGAGTCCTCCTACGAGCAGTACGTC. Translation: CASSLHRGTESSYEQYV.

This rearrangement joins TRBV7-6 to TRBJ2-7, with D tentatively TRBD1 (6 bases). This CDR3 contains 13 residues. CDR1 SGHVS and CDR2 FNYEAQ come from the germline V gene. V was shortened by 4 bases and J by 1 base, with 8 bases between the two germline ends. The CDR3 DNA reads TGTGCCAGCAGCTCGGACAGTTCCTACGAGCAGTACGTC. This translates into CASSSDSSYEQYV.